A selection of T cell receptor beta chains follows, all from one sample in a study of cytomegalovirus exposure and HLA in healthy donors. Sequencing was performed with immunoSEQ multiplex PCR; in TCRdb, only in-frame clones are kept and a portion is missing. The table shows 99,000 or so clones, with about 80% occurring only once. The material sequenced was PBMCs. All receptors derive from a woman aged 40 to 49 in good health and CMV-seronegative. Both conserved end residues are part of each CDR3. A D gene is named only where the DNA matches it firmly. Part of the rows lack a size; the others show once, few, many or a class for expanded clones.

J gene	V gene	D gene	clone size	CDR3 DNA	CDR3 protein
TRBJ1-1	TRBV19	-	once	TGTGCCAGTAGTAGTGGAGGGTGGGCCACTGAAGCTTTCTTT	CASSSGGWATEAFF
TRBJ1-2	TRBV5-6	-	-	TGTGCCAGCAGCTTGGTGGGGCATTTGACTGTAGCTAACTATGGCTACACCTTC	CASSLVGHLTVANYGYTF
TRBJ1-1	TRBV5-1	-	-	TGCGCCAGCAGCAGGTTGGGAGGGAACACTGAAGCTTTCTTT	CASSRLGGNTEAFF
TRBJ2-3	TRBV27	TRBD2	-	TGTGCCAGCAGTCGCGAGCGGGGATCAGATACGCAGTATTTT	CASSRERGSDTQYF
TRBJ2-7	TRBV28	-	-	TGTGCCAGCAGTCTGCTCGGCGAGCAGTACTTC	CASSLLGEQYF
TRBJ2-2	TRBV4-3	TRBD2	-	TGCGCCAGCAGCCGTCTGGTGGCGGGAGGGACCGCGGGGGAGCTGTTTTTT	CASSRLVAGGTAGELFF
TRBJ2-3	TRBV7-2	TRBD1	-	TGTGCCAGCAGCGCGAGACAGGGGGCGGGCACAGATACGCAGTATTTT	CASSARQGAGTDTQYF
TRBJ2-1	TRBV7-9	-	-	TGTGCCAGCAGCTTAGCCGGGTCCGAGGAGGAGCAGTTCTTC	CASSLAGSEEEQFF
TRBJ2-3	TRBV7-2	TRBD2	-	TGTGCCAGCAGCTTAATTTATTGGACTAGCGGAGGCACAGATACGCAGTATTTT	CASSLIYWTSGGTDTQYF
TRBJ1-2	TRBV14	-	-	TGTGCCAGCAGCCAGGGTGACATCTATGGCTACACCTTC	CASSQGDIYGYTF
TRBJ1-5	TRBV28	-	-	TGTGCCAGCAGTTTATGGGCGGTTAATAGCAATCAGCCCCAGCATTTT	CASSLWAVNSNQPQHF
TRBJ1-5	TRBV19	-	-	TGTGCCAGTAGTTCGGGTCCCGGTACCGGGCAGCCCCAGCATTTT	CASSSGPGTGQPQHF
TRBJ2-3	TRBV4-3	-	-	TGCGCCAGCAGCCCCCAGGGGGGCGGCCCCCATACGCAGTATTTT	CASSPQGGGPHTQYF
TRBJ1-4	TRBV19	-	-	TGTGCCAGTAGTACCTCCAGGGCTGCGGCAACTAATGAAAAACTGTTTTTT	CASSTSRAAATNEKLFF
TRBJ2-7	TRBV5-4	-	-	TGTGCCAGCAGCTTGGGACAGAAGAGCGAGCAGTACTTC	CASSLGQKSEQYF
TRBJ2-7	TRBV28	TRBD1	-	TGTGCCAGCAGTTCCCCGGAGACAGGGGAAGGCGAGCAGTACTTC	CASSSPETGEGEQYF
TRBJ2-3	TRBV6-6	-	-	TGTGCCAGCAGCCCCGCCGGGGGAGGATCAGATACGCAGTATTTT	CASSPAGGGSDTQYF
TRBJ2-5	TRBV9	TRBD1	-	TGTGCCAGCAGCGTAGAGGGCAGGGGGTCGCCTAAGACCCAGTACTTC	CASSVEGRGSPKTQYF
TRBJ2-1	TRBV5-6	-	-	TGTGCCAGCAGCTTGTCTTCAGCGAATGAGCAGTTCTTC	CASSLSSANEQFF
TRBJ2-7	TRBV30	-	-	TGTGCCTGGAGTCTCCCACTCCTATCAGGTTACGAGCAGTACTTC	CAWSLPLLSGYEQYF
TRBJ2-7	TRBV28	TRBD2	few	TGTGCCAGCAGTCCCGCCTCGACTAGCCACTCCTACGAGCAGTACTTC	CASSPASTSHSYEQYF
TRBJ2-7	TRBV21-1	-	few	TGTGCCAGCAGCCTCTCAGGAGGGGAAGGCGAGCAGTACTTC	CASSLSGGEGEQYF
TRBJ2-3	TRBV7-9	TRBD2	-	TGTGCCAGCACCCCCCCTAGCGGGAGCACAGATACGCAGTATTTT	CASTPPSGSTDTQYF
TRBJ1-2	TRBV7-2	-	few	TGTGCCAGCAGCTTAATGGGCCGCTATGGCTACACCTTC	CASSLMGRYGYTF
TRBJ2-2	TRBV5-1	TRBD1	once	TGCGCCAGCAGCTTCGGACAGGGAATTTCCGGGGAGCTGTTTTTT	CASSFGQGISGELFF
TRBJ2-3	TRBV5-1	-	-	TGCGCCAGCAGCTCGACCGGAGGGGCGGATACGCAGTATTTT	CASSSTGGADTQYF
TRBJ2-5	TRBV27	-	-	TGTGCCAGCAGGGGGACACCCTACCAAGAGACCCAGTACTTC	CASRGTPYQETQYF
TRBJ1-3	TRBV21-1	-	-	TGTGCCAGCAGCAGCCATTCAGGAGGACAGACTGGAAACACCATATATTTT	CASSSHSGGQTGNTIYF
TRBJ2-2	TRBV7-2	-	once	TGTGCCAGCAGCCTGATAGCGCCGAACACCGGGGAGCTGTTTTTT	CASSLIAPNTGELFF
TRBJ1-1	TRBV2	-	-	TGTGCCAGCAGCAGAAAGAACACTGAAGCTTTCTTT	CASSRKNTEAFF
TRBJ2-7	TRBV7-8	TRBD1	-	TGTGCCAGCAAACCTGGGACAGATTACTCCTACGAGCAGTACTTC	CASKPGTDYSYEQYF
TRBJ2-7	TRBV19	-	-	TGTGCCAGTGCTCCGGGACAAACTAATCACTACGAGCAGTACTTC	CASAPGQTNHYEQYF
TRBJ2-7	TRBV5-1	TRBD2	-	TGCGCCAGCAGATTAGCGGGAGAGGTGGCTTGGCAGTACTTC	CASRLAGEVAWQYF
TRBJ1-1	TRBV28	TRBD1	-	TGTGCCAGCAGTTGGGGGGACAGGGGGCTTACTGAAGCTTTCTTT	CASSWGDRGLTEAFF
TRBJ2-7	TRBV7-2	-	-	TGTGCCAGCAGCTATACAGGGGTTCGGGGTGGGGGGTGGCCCTACGAGCAGTACTTC	CASSYTGVRGGGWPYEQYF
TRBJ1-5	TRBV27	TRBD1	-	TGTGCCAGCAGTTTGTGGCAGGGGGATCAGCCCCAGCATTTT	CASSLWQGDQPQHF
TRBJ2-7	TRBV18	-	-	TGTGCCAGCTCACCAAGGAGCTCCTACGAGCAGTACTTC	CASSPRSSYEQYF
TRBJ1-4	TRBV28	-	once	TGTGCCAGCAGTTTCTTTCAAGCGGGGGGAAGTGATGAAAAACTGTTTTTT	CASSFFQAGGSDEKLFF
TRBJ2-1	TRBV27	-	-	TGTGCCAGCAGTTTCGTCCGATTGTCCAACAATGGGCAGTTCTTC	CASSFVRLSNNGQFF
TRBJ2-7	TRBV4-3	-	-	TGCGCCAGCAGCCAAAACCCTGGGGCGCCGTGGGAGCAGTACTTC	CASSQNPGAPWEQYF
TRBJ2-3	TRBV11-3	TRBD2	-	TGTGCCAGCAGCTCCGGGACTAGATCAGATACGCAGTATTTT	CASSSGTRSDTQYF
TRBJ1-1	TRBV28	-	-	TGTGCCAGCAGCTCCCGAGACTCGCGAGTGAACACTGAAGCTTTCTTT	CASSSRDSRVNTEAFF
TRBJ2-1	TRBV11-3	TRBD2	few	TGTGCCAGCAGCAGAGAGCGGGAGCGAGAGCAGTTCTTC	CASSREREREQFF
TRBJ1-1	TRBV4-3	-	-	TGCGCCAGCAGCCAAGTGGCCAAGAACACTGAAGCTTTCTTT	CASSQVAKNTEAFF
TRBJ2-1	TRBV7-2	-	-	TGTGCCAGCAGCTTCGACGGAGGCTCCTCCTACAATGAGCAGTTCTTC	CASSFDGGSSYNEQFF
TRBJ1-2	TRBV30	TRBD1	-	TGTGCCTGGAGTGGATTTAACAGGGGTTTTGGCTACACCTTC	CAWSGFNRGFGYTF
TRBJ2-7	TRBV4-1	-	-	TGCGCCAGCAGCCAAGAGGGCGACTACGAGCAGTACTTC	CASSQEGDYEQYF
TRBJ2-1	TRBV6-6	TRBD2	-	TGTGCCAGCAGTCCGGGACTAGCCTCTTCTCACAATGAGCAGTTCTTC	CASSPGLASSHNEQFF
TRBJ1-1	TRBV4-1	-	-	TGCGCCAGCAGCCAAAACCCAGGGTTGGCGAACACTGAAGCTTTCTTT	CASSQNPGLANTEAFF
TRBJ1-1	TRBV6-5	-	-	TGTGCCAGCAGTTACAACGACATGAACACTGAAGCTTTCTTT	CASSYNDMNTEAFF
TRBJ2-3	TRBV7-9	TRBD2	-	TGTGCCAGCAGCTTAATGAGCGGGAGCTCAGATACGCAGTATTTT	CASSLMSGSSDTQYF
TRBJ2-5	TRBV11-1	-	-	TGTGCCAGCAGCTCGCTATCTGGGGGGGAGACCCAGTACTTC	CASSSLSGGETQYF
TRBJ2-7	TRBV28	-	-	TGTGCCAGCAGTTTGCCCTACCTCGAGCAGTACTTC	CASSLPYLEQYF
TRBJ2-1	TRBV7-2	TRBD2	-	TGTGCCAGCAGCTATGCTAGCGGGAGGGGAGATGAGCAGTTCTTC	CASSYASGRGDEQFF
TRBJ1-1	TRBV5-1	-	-	TGCGCCAGCAGCTTGTTGACCGGGATGAGCACTGAAGCTTTCTTT	CASSLLTGMSTEAFF
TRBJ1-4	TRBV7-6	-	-	TGTGCCAGCAGCTTTCTTGGGGCTCCTAATGAAAAACTGTTTTTT	CASSFLGAPNEKLFF
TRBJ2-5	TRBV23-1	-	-	TGCGCCAGCAGTCGAGCGGTTTCTGGGGAGACCCAGTACTTC	CASSRAVSGETQYF
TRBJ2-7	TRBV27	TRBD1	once	TGTGCCAGCAGGGGGGACAGGGTCGGAGAGGAGCAGTACTTC	CASRGDRVGEEQYF
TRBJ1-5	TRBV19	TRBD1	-	TGTGCCAGTAGTCCCGGGACAGGGGCCTCTTTGAATCAGCCCCAGCATTTT	CASSPGTGASLNQPQHF
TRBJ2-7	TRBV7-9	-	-	TGTGCCAGCAGCTTAGTCCGGGGTGGGGTCCTTGACTACGAGCAGTACTTC	CASSLVRGGVLDYEQYF